The 21 T cell receptor beta chains presented below share a single source sample, sequenced in a study. TCRdb reprocessed the 5' RACE reads with MiXCR, giving one entry per CDR3 protein. Of roughly 54,000 distinct CDR3 sequences in the sample, approximately 17% were seen once. What was sequenced was naive CD4+ T cells sorted from blood. Subset: naive CD4+ T cells, CD4+CD45RA+CD25-. Receptor source: a female donor with breast cancer.

There are a few counts of this clonotype. J is TRBJ2-1 and V is TRBV5-1, with D possibly being TRBD2 (5 bases). CDR1 and CDR2 from the germline V gene are SGHRS and YFSETQ. This CDR3 is 15 amino acids long. Trimming removed 0 bases at V and 5 bases at J, with 12 bases between. CDR3 residues: CASSLEQFSDNEQFF. CDR3 coding DNA: TGCGCCAGCAGCTTGGAACAGTTTAGCGACAATGAGCAGTTCTTC.

This clonotype occurred a few times. The rearrangement uses TRBV5-1 and TRBJ2-7, with D possibly TRBD2 on 6 matching bases. V shed 6 bases and J shed 2 bases, with 15 bases lying between them. Looked up from germline, CDR1 is SGHRS and CDR2 is YFSETQ. This CDR3 contains 14 residues. CDR3 sequence: CASKTASDTYEQYF. The CDR3 DNA follows: TGCGCCAGCAAAACAGCTAGCGACACCTACGAGCAGTACTTC.

V gene TRBV5-4 combines with J gene TRBJ2-5; 7 bases align to TRBD1. Unmatched junction bases numbered 6, after V lost 4 bases and J lost 3 bases. The germline V gene has CDR1 SGHNT and CDR2 YYREEE (reference sequence). The CDR3 length is 14 residues. The CDR3 nucleotides are TGTGCCAGCAGCGCCGACAGGGCCGAAGAGACCCAGTACTTC. Translating gives CASSADRAEETQYF.

CDR3 amino acids: CASSLVAGQSYEQYF. CDR3 nucleotide sequence: TGTGCCAGCAGCTTAGTGGCTGGGCAGAGCTACGAGCAGTACTTC. The V call is TRBV7-9, the J call TRBJ2-7; D is ambiguous. The V end was cut by 1 base, the J end by 3 bases, with 13 bases between. The CDR3 has 15 amino acids. Germline assignment: CDR1 SEHNR and CDR2 FQNEAQ (reference sequence).

This clonotype came up many times. The rearrangement links TRBV20-1 to TRBJ2-3, with 7 bases matching TRBD2. The CDR3 has 16 residues. Germline V gene sequence: CDR1 DFQATT, CDR2 SNEGSKA (reference sequence). V shed 2 bases, J shed 5 bases, and the junction held 13 bases outside the gene matches. The CDR3, as DNA: TGCAGTGCTAGATCCTGGGAGGGTTTAGGGAGAGATACGCAGTATTTT. As protein: CSARSWEGLGRDTQYF.

The sample holds a few counts of this clonotype. The genes are TRBV29-1 and TRBJ2-1; D not resolved. Germline lookup yields CDR1 SQVTM and CDR2 ANQGSEA. The CDR3 has 13 residues. V gave up 2 bases and J gave up 0 bases, with 5 bases separating them. CDR3 bases: TGCAGCGTTGAACACCCCTCCTACAATGAGCAGTTCTTC. Translation gives CSVEHPSYNEQFF.

This clonotype was found a few times. The V gene is TRBV5-1, the J gene TRBJ2-7, with 8 bases aligning to TRBD2. V lost 1 base, J lost 4 bases, and 7 bases stayed unmatched. CDR1 and CDR2 from the germline V gene are SGHRS and YFSETQ. This CDR3 contains 15 residues. CDR3 loop: CASSLFGGLVYEQYF. The CDR3, as DNA: TGCGCCAGCAGCTTGTTTGGGGGACTAGTGTACGAGCAGTACTTC.

This chain joins TRBV9 and TRBJ1-1; tentative D call: TRBD1 (5 bases). Trimming shortened V by 2 bases and J by 5 bases, and 13 bases separated the two germline ends. This CDR3 spans 14 amino acids. Germline assignment: CDR1 SGDLS and CDR2 YYNGEE. CDR3 loop: CASSVGQGGTEAFF. In DNA form, the CDR3 reads TGTGCCAGCAGCGTGGGGCAGGGAGGAACTGAAGCTTTCTTT. The variable domain in full, completed from reference TRBV9 and TRBJ1-1, reads DSGVTQTPKHLITATGQRVTLRCSPRSGDLSVYWYQQSLDQGLQFLIQYYNGEERAKGNILERFSAQQFPDLHSELNLSSLELGDSALYFCASSVGQGGTEAFFGQGTRLTVV.

This clonotype was recorded a few times. The V gene is TRBV6-5, the J gene TRBJ1-5; no clear D gene. Deletions cut 2 bases from V and 0 bases from J, with 8 bases between. Per the germline V gene, CDR1 is MNHEY and CDR2 is SVGAGI. This CDR3 spans 15 amino acids. CDR3 in amino acids: CASSYRAGSNQPQHF. DNA for the CDR3: TGTGCCAGCAGTTACAGGGCGGGTAGCAATCAGCCCCAGCATTTT.

This clonotype was counted between two and nine times. This chain joins TRBV5-1 and TRBJ2-1, with 7 positions matching TRBD1. V shed 2 bases, J shed 5 bases, and the junction held 7 bases outside the gene matches. This CDR3 has 15 residues. Germline CDR1 and CDR2: SGHRS and YFSETQ. CDR3 bases: TGCGCCAGCAGCTTAGGGGGCGGGTACGACAATGAGCAGTTCTTC. Translation: CASSLGGGYDNEQFF. Together with reference TRBV5-1 and TRBJ2-1, the CDR3 gives the full variable domain: KAGVTQTPRYLIKTRGQQVTLSCSPISGHRSVSWYQQTPGQGLQFLFEYFSETQRNKGNFPGRFSGRQFSNSRSEMNVSTLELGDSALYLCASSLGGGYDNEQFFGPGTRLTVL.

This clonotype was found many times. The genes are TRBV12-3 or TRBV12-4 and TRBJ2-5; D possibly corresponds to TRBD1 (5 bases). V lost 3 bases, J lost 4 bases, and 9 bases lay in between. The CDR3 is made up of 13 amino acids. In DNA form, the CDR3 reads TGTGCCAGCAGTTTCGGCAGGGTAGAGACCCAGTACTTC. Its translation: CASSFGRVETQYF.

This clonotype was found many times. The V gene is TRBV4-1, the J gene TRBJ1-5, with D possibly matching TRBD1 (5 bases). Germline V lookup: CDR1 MGHRA, CDR2 YSYEKL. The V gene lost 0 bases and the J gene lost 6 bases, with 15 bases spanning the gap. The CDR3 loop spans 16 amino acids. CDR3 nucleotides: TGCGCCAGCAGCCAAGATCTTCGGGGGGGACGTCAGCCCCAGCATTTT. It encodes CASSQDLRGGRQPQHF.

This clonotype turned up a few times. V gene TRBV5-1 combines with J gene TRBJ1-2; 8 bases are a match to TRBD1. V gave up 7 bases and J gave up 4 bases; unmatched junction bases: 9. This CDR3 region has 14 residues. Germline V gene sequence: CDR1 SGHRS, CDR2 YFSETQ. As DNA, the CDR3 is TGCGCCAGCCAGCCAGGGGGCGAAAGCTATGGCTACACCTTC. Protein product: CASQPGGESYGYTF.

The CDR3 DNA follows: TGCGCCAGCAGCCCGGGGGACAAGGCAGATACGCAGTATTTT. It codes for CASSPGDKADTQYF. The chain links TRBV5-1 to TRBJ2-3; D could derive from TRBD1 or TRBD2 (6 bases each). The CDR3 loop spans 14 amino acids. CDR1 is SGHRS and CDR2 is YFSETQ in the germline V gene. Trimming left V 4 bases short and J 4 bases short, with 13 bases between.

This clonotype turned up a few times. CDR3 protein: CSAGEQGEGEAFF. The CDR3 nucleotides are TGCAGTGCCGGGGAACAGGGGGAAGGTGAAGCTTTCTTT. The gene calls are TRBV20-1 and TRBJ1-1, with 8 bases matching TRBD1. Germline CDR1 and CDR2: DFQATT and SNEGSKA (reference sequence). V was pared by 6 bases and J by 7 bases, with 10 bases of the junction left unmatched. This CDR3 has 13 residues.

This clonotype is categorized as medium-sized. The chain uses TRBV7-2 and TRBJ2-1; D remains unclear. V dropped 5 bases and J dropped 3 bases, with 5 bases sitting between them. This CDR3 region has 12 residues. Germline CDR1 and CDR2: SGHTA and FQGNSA. The CDR3 nucleotides are TGTGCCAGCAGCACAGACTACAATGAGCAGTTCTTC. Amino acid sequence: CASSTDYNEQFF.

This clonotype was counted ten times or more. The V gene is TRBV5-1, the J gene TRBJ2-7, with D uncertain. This CDR3 spans 14 amino acids. V lost 0 bases, J lost 3 bases, and 10 bases lay in between. Looked up from germline, CDR1 is SGHRS and CDR2 is YFSETQ. Here the CDR3 reads CASSLGAAHYEQYF. The CDR3 DNA sequence: TGCGCCAGCAGCTTGGGCGCCGCACACTACGAGCAGTACTTC.

This clonotype was detected a few times. This sequence joins TRBV7-2 and TRBJ2-7; D is tentatively TRBD1 or TRBD2 (5 bases each). V was pared by 5 bases and J by 5 bases, with 19 bases between. The germline CDR1 and CDR2 sequences are SGHTA and FQGNSA. This CDR3 region has 15 residues. CDR3 sequence (DNA): TGTGCCAGCAGCCACCGGTGGGACCGTCCTAACGAGCAGTACTTC. Translation: CASSHRWDRPNEQYF.

This clonotype was counted a few times. The rearrangement links TRBV5-1 to TRBJ1-5; possibly TRBD1 for D (6 bases). Deletions cut 0 bases from V and 4 bases from J, with 11 bases between. CDR1 is SGHRS and CDR2 is YFSETQ in the germline V gene. The CDR3 sequence is 15 residues long. Here the CDR3 reads CASSLGTEYNQPQHF. The CDR3, as DNA: TGCGCCAGCAGCTTGGGGACAGAATATAATCAGCCCCAGCATTTT.

This clonotype appeared a few times. The V gene is TRBV5-1, the J gene TRBJ1-4; a possible D gene is TRBD1 (6 bases). Trimming cost V 0 bases and J 7 bases, with 16 bases left between them. Looked up from germline, CDR1 is SGHRS and CDR2 is YFSETQ. There are 16 residues in the CDR3. CDR3 coding DNA: TGCGCCAGCAGCTTGGAGTACACAGGGCGACTTGAAAAACTGTTTTTT. Residues: CASSLEYTGRLEKLFF.

About this clonotype itself: A read error is likely, as this CDR3 ends without the conserved phenylalanine or tryptophan. The V call is TRBV20-1, the J call TRBJ2-6, with TRBD1 identical over 7 bases. Germline-derived CDR1 and CDR2 are DFQATT and SNEGSKA (reference sequence). The CDR3 extends over 16 amino acids. Trimming removed 5 bases from V and 2 bases from J; junction bases left unmatched: 9. The DNA of the CDR3 is TGCAGTGCTCAAGACAGGGTTTGGGCTGGGGCCAACGTCCTGACTTCC. Its protein is CSAQDRVWAGANVLTS.